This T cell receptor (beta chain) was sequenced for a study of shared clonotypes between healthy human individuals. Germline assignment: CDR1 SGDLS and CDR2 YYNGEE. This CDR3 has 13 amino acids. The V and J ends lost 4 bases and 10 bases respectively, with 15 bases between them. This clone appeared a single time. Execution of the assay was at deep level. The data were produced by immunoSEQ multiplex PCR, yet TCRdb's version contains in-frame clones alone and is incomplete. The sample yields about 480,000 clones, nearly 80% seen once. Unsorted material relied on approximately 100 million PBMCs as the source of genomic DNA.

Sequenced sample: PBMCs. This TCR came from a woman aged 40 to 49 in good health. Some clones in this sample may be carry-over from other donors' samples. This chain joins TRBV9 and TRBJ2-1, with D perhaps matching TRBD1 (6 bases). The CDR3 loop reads CASSPYKGEEQFF. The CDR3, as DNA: TGTGCCAGCAGCCCCTATAAGGGGGAAGAGCAGTTCTTC.